One T cell receptor (beta chain) is described in this entry. Sequencing was performed with immunoSEQ multiplex PCR; in TCRdb, only in-frame clones are kept and a portion is missing. The table lists about 34,000 clones, more than 65% of them singletons. The sample originates from a study of blood T cell repertoires in COVID-19. The overall study: Italy, Spain and the United States were the sources of the convalescent and acute COVID-19 samples. Sources were T cells, B-cell-depleted T cells, or PBMCs; the material itself was cDNA or gDNA.

This TCR came from a man aged 65-85 years with COVID-19, enrolled during active disease. The sample taken for sequencing was peripheral blood.

In DNA, the CDR3 is TGCGCCAGCAGCCGAGAACACACGAACTCCTACGAGCAGTACTTC. Protein product: CASSREHTNSYEQYF. This chain connects TRBV4-1 to TRBJ2-7; D is uncertain. The ends were cut back, 4 bases at V and 0 bases at J, with 13 bases in the middle. Germline lookup yields CDR1 MGHRA and CDR2 YSYEKL. This CDR3 spans 15 amino acids.